Sequencing of this T cell receptor beta chain was carried out in a study of T cell responses to AZD1222 COVID-19 vaccine. Study-wide findings and caveats: Nearly half of unique spike-specific TCRs reportedly avoided B.1.351 and B.1.1.7 mutated regions. Spike-specific TCR depth and breadth grew after two AZD1222 doses.

To note about this clone: Its matching antigen is unknown.

Sequencing used immunoSEQ multiplex PCR; TCRdb keeps in-frame clones, though not all of them. The sample holds about 120,000 clones, around 85% seen once. The receptor's source is an adult in good health. The material was peripheral blood, obtained on day 0 of AZD1222 vaccination.

The CDR3 protein is CASSPGSNQPQHF. As DNA, the CDR3 is TGTGCCAGCAGCCCCGGTAGCAATCAGCCCCAGCATTTT. J is TRBJ1-5 and V is TRBV9; D not resolved. The V gene's germline CDR1 is SGDLS and CDR2 YYNGEE. The CDR3 is 13 residues long. With 4 bases removed from V and 0 bases from J, the gap between germline ends came to 5 bases.